One and the same sample provided the 12 T cell receptor beta chains below, sequenced in a study of blood T cell repertoires in COVID-19. Sequencing was performed with immunoSEQ multiplex PCR; in TCRdb, only in-frame clones are kept and a portion is missing. Among 60,000 to 80,000 clones, 80% to 95% were seen once, and the ten largest hold 5% to 7%. The sequenced sample was peripheral blood. The origin of the receptors is a human donor in a cohort sampled during active COVID-19.

V usage is TRBV5-8 and J usage is TRBJ1-6, with D possibly being TRBD1 (5 bases). The length of the CDR3 is 15 residues. V shed 0 bases and J shed 7 bases, with 11 bases lying between them. CDR1 and CDR2 from the germline V gene are SGHTS and YDEGEE. As DNA, the CDR3 is TGTGCCAGCAGCTTGGCCGGGACTCTCAATTCACCCCTCCACTTT. Translating gives CASSLAGTLNSPLHF.

The chain uses TRBV19 and TRBJ2-1, with 10 bases identical to TRBD2. From germline, CDR1 is LNHDA and CDR2 SQIVND (reference sequence). The CDR3 is 18 amino acids. J was trimmed by 7 bases and V by 6 bases; bases with no gene match: 18. The CDR3: CASSLIPNLAGADNEQFF. In DNA form, the CDR3 reads TGTGCCAGTAGCCTCATTCCAAACCTAGCGGGAGCGGATAATGAGCAGTTCTTC.

This sequence joins TRBV6-2 or TRBV6-3 and TRBJ2-1, with TRBD2 as a possible D gene (6 bases). Germline loops: CDR1 MNHEY, CDR2 SVGEGT. There are 13 residues in the CDR3. Trimming took 5 bases from V and 7 from J, leaving 12 bases between them. The CDR3 region is CASSQTRWNEQFF. DNA for the CDR3: TGTGCCAGCAGTCAGACTAGATGGAATGAGCAGTTCTTC.

The rearrangement joins TRBV6-4 to TRBJ2-1, with 8 bases identical to TRBD1. V shed 2 bases, J shed 6 bases, and the junction held 6 bases outside the gene matches. This CDR3 comprises 15 residues. Looked up from germline, CDR1 is MRHNA and CDR2 is SNTAGT. The CDR3 here is CASSDGQGTSNEQFF. In nucleotides, the CDR3 is TGTGCCAGCAGTGACGGACAGGGAACGAGCAATGAGCAGTTCTTC.

This CDR3 is CASSPQETGTEAFF. The CDR3 DNA follows: TGTGCCAGCTCACCACAGGAGACGGGCACTGAAGCTTTCTTT. The chain carries TRBV18 and TRBJ1-1; no reliable D call. The CDR3 sequence is 14 residues long. V lost 1 base and J lost 4, with 10 bases in between. CDR1 is KGHSH and CDR2 is LQKENI in the germline V gene. Full variable domain (outside the CDR3, taken from reference TRBV18 and TRBJ1-1): NAGVMQNPRHLVRRRGQEARLRCSPMKGHSHVYWYRQLPEEGLKFMVYLQKENIIDESGMPKERFSAEFPKEGPSILRIQQVVRGDSAAYFCASSPQETGTEAFFGQGTRLTVV.

This chain uses TRBV28 with TRBJ2-3; 7 bases match TRBD2. CDR3 size: 15 residues. Trimming took 6 bases from V and 9 from J; bases not matched to a gene: 15. Germline assignment: CDR1 MDHEN and CDR2 SYDVKM. Written as DNA, the CDR3 is TGTGCCAGCAGACCTTCCCGCGGGGGTCTGGGGACGCAGTATTTT. Translation: CASRPSRGGLGTQYF.

CDR3 sequence: CASSLLRAGEGYGYTF. The CDR3 DNA reads as TGTGCCAGCTCTCTCTTGCGGGCAGGCGAGGGCTATGGCTACACCTTC. The chain combines TRBV18 with TRBJ1-2; D gene ambiguous. The CDR3 is 16 residues long. Germline V gene data show CDR1 as KGHSH and CDR2 as LQKENI. V lost 6 bases and J 4 bases, leaving 21 bases between the germline ends. Filled out from reference TRBV18 and TRBJ1-2, the complete variable domain reads NAGVMQNPRHLVRRRGQEARLRCSPMKGHSHVYWYRQLPEEGLKFMVYLQKENIIDESGMPKERFSAEFPKEGPSILRIQQVVRGDSAAYFCASSLLRAGEGYGYTFGSGTRLTVV.

This sequence joins TRBV5-3 and TRBJ1-2; D unresolved. Being an ORF, TRBV5-3 has a function that is uncertain. The CDR3 is 18 residues long. V was cut by 4 bases and J by 0 bases, with 22 bases left in between. The CDR3: CARSPFRGALLANYGYTF. CDR3 in DNA: TGTGCCAGAAGCCCCTTTCGGGGAGCGCTCCTAGCTAACTATGGCTACACCTTC.

CDR3 sequence (DNA): TGTGCCAGCAGTCTCCAGTCGACGGGAGGACTTTACAATGAGCAGTTCTTC. This gives the protein CASSLQSTGGLYNEQFF. The chain recombines TRBV6-2 or TRBV6-3 with TRBJ2-1; TRBD2 matches 7 bases. V trimming: 5 bases; J trimming: 4 bases; junction bases outside the gene matches: 14. This CDR3 contains 17 residues. Germline V gene lookup returns CDR1 MNHEY and CDR2 SVGEGT.

The CDR3 spells CASSSPGTGRTYEQFF. CDR3 coding DNA: TGTGCCAGCAGTTCGCCGGGGACAGGACGGACGTATGAGCAGTTCTTC. The chain combines TRBV6-2 or TRBV6-3 with TRBJ2-1, with 8 bases aligning to TRBD1. Germline CDR1 reads MNHEY; CDR2 reads SVGEGT. After removal of 4 bases from V and 8 bases from J, the junction contained 13 bases not matched to a gene. The CDR3 covers 16 residues.

This chain connects TRBV15 to TRBJ2-1, with TRBD2 identical over 10 bases. Trimming at V came to 1 base and at J to 5 bases, leaving 2 bases not matched to a gene. The CDR3 is 15 amino acids. Germline values: CDR1 LNHNV, CDR2 YYDKDF (reference sequence). CDR3 sequence (DNA): TGTGCCACCAGCAGAGTCGGACTAGCGGACAATGAGCAGTTCTTC. Its translation is CATSRVGLADNEQFF.

The chain uses TRBV4-1 and TRBJ2-7, with D possibly being TRBD1 (6 bases). Trimming removed 0 bases at V and 6 bases at J, with 18 bases between. CDR1 is MGHRA and CDR2 is YSYEKL in the germline V gene. This CDR3 is 16 amino acids long. CDR3 loop: CASSQEREGGVAEQYF. The CDR3 DNA is TGCGCCAGCAGCCAAGAACGGGAAGGGGGAGTTGCCGAGCAGTACTTC.